This T cell receptor (beta chain) appears in the sequencing data of a study of blood T cell repertoires in COVID-19. Looking at the study overall: The United States, Italy and Spain provided the acute and convalescent COVID-19 samples. PBMCs, B-cell-depleted T cells, or T cells provided the cDNA or gDNA that made up the material.

The table came from immunoSEQ multiplex PCR; TCRdb's copy has only in-frame clones and leaves some out. The data contain about 210,000 clones, about 85% of them singletons. The CDR3 spans 13 residues. From germline, CDR1 is ENHRY and CDR2 SYGVKD. V dropped 3 bases and J dropped 1 base, with 6 bases sitting between them. Sequencing was done on a sample of peripheral blood. J is TRBJ1-1 and V is TRBV10-3; D is unclear. The clonotype comes from a woman older than 75 with COVID-19, enrolled during active disease. The CDR3 protein is CAISDNRNTEAFF. CDR3 bases: TGTGCCATCAGTGATAACAGGAACACTGAAGCTTTCTTT.